Shown below are 20 T cell receptor beta chains from a single sample sequenced in a study of blood T cell repertoires in COVID-19. The data were produced by immunoSEQ multiplex PCR, yet TCRdb's version contains in-frame clones alone and is incomplete. The data contain around 200,000 clones, about nine tenths of them seen just once; the ten biggest clones take up under 2%. The sequenced sample was peripheral blood. The source of these receptors is a man aged 18 to 30 with active or convalescent COVID-19.

This chain connects TRBV7-9 to TRBJ2-3; 7 nucleotides agree with TRBD1. Germline values: CDR1 SEHNR, CDR2 FQNEAQ (reference sequence). There are 15 residues in the CDR3. J was trimmed by 7 bases and V by 6 bases; bases with no gene match: 13. CDR3 residues: CASRAGTAAPYTQYF. CDR3 sequence (DNA): TGTGCCAGCAGGGCCGGGACAGCGGCCCCGTATACGCAGTATTTT.

The chain couples TRBV10-3 to TRBJ2-7; 7 nucleotides line up with TRBD1. Germline CDR1 ENHRY, CDR2 SYGVKD. Trimming cost V 2 bases and J 5 bases; bases outside gene matches: 6. This CDR3 comprises 14 residues. The CDR3 region is CAISEMTGFNEQYF. For the CDR3, the DNA is TGTGCCATCAGTGAGATGACAGGGTTCAACGAGCAGTACTTC.

The chain combines TRBV19 with TRBJ1-2, with 7 bases fitting TRBD1. V was clipped by 3 bases and J by 4 bases; unmatched bases: 5. The CDR3 sequence is 14 residues long. Germline CDR1 and CDR2: LNHDA and SQIVND (reference sequence). Here the CDR3 reads CASSITGEVYGYTF. CDR3 bases: TGTGCCAGTAGTATTACAGGGGAGGTCTATGGCTACACCTTC.

V gene TRBV6-5 combines with J gene TRBJ2-2, with D maybe TRBD2 (5 bases). The V end lost 6 bases, the J end lost 4 bases, and 9 bases lay between the germline ends. Germline values: CDR1 MNHEY, CDR2 SVGAGI. The CDR3 runs 13 residues. Written as DNA, the CDR3 is TGTGCCAGCAGGGAGGTCCTCACCGGGGAGCTGTTTTTT. Protein: CASREVLTGELFF.

The J gene is TRBJ2-2, the V gene TRBV13; 9 nucleotides line up with TRBD2. V shed 2 bases, J shed 5 bases, and the junction held 9 bases outside the gene matches. CDR3 length equals 17 residues. Germline lookup yields CDR1 PRHDT and CDR2 FYEKMQ (reference sequence). In DNA form, the CDR3 reads TGTGCCAGCAGCTTACTTCAGCGGGAGGCGCGGACCGGGGAGCTGTTTTTT. Translated: CASSLLQREARTGELFF.

Only one count was recorded for this clone. CDR3 nucleotides: TGTGCCAGCCATGTTTTCGGGACAGGGGGCGAGTACGAGCAGTACTTC. It is translated as CASHVFGTGGEYEQYF. The J gene is TRBJ2-7, the V gene TRBV27, with TRBD1 identical over 12 bases. J was trimmed by 4 bases and V by 8 bases; bases with no gene match: 12. CDR1 and CDR2 (germline): MNHEY, SMNVEV (reference sequence). The CDR3 is 16 amino acids.

This clone came up a few times. This same CDR3 is encoded by further DNA sequences in the sample. The chain joins TRBV2 to TRBJ1-5, with D maybe TRBD1 (5 bases). The CDR3 length is 14 residues. Per the germline V gene, CDR1 is SNHLY and CDR2 is FYNNEI. With 0 bases removed from V and 6 bases from J, the gap between germline ends came to 9 bases. Here the CDR3 DNA reads TGTGCCAGCAGTGAAGCGTCGGGGGGTCAGCCCCAGCATTTT. It specifies CASSEASGGQPQHF.

J is TRBJ2-1 and V is TRBV19; 11 nucleotides align to TRBD2. Germline loops: CDR1 LNHDA, CDR2 SQIVND (reference sequence). With 7 bases clipped from V and 5 bases from J, the junction kept 22 bases outside the gene matches. The CDR3 spans 20 residues. The DNA for the CDR3 is TGTGCCAGTACTCCAGCCCTAGGTCTCACTAGCGGGGGACCCAACAATGAGCAGTTCTTC. It codes for CASTPALGLTSGGPNNEQFF.

The V call is TRBV7-9, the J call TRBJ2-3, with TRBD2 identical over 7 bases. Germline CDR1 reads SEHNR; CDR2 reads FQNEAQ (reference sequence). V dropped 2 bases and J dropped 0; count of bases not matched to a gene: 5. The CDR3 covers 16 residues. The CDR3 region has the DNA TGTGCCAGCAGCTTATGGGGAGGGGCTAGCACAGATACGCAGTATTTT. It encodes CASSLWGGASTDTQYF. Full variable domain (remainder filled in from reference TRBV7-9 and TRBJ2-3): DTGVSQNPRHKITKRGQNVTFRCDPISEHNRLYWYRQTLGQGPEFLTYFQNEAQLEKSRLLSDRFSAERPKGSFSTLEIQRTEQGDSAMYLCASSLWGGASTDTQYFGPGTRLTVL.

The V and J genes are TRBV12-5 and TRBJ2-3; 7 bases match TRBD2. Germline lookup yields CDR1 LGHNT and CDR2 FRNRAP. The V and J ends lost 3 bases and 2 bases, in that order; junction bases with no gene match: 5. The CDR3 extends over 15 amino acids. The CDR3 is CASGFGGLHTDTQYF. The CDR3 DNA reads TGTGCTAGTGGTTTCGGGGGGTTACACACAGATACGCAGTATTTT.

A single count supports this clone. The V gene is TRBV6-5, the J gene TRBJ2-5; D is possibly TRBD2 (5 bases). The CDR3 totals 12 residues. V lost 10 bases and J lost 0, with 9 bases in between. The V gene's germline CDR1 is MNHEY and CDR2 SVGAGI. The CDR3 reads CATASNQETQYF. The CDR3 DNA sequence: TGTGCCACCGCTAGCAACCAAGAGACCCAGTACTTC.

This clone turned up a few times. The chain has TRBV27 and TRBJ2-1; 8 nucleotides agree with TRBD1. V was pared by 4 bases and J by 6 bases, with 8 bases of the junction left unmatched. There are 15 residues in the CDR3. CDR1 and CDR2 from the germline V gene are MNHEY and SMNVEV (reference sequence). CDR3 loop: CASSWDRPAGNEQFF. DNA for the CDR3: TGTGCCAGCAGTTGGGACAGGCCGGCAGGCAATGAGCAGTTCTTC.

This clone was seen more than once but under ten times. The chain carries TRBV10-1 and TRBJ1-2; D not certain. Per germline, CDR1 WNHNN and CDR2 SYGVQD (reference sequence). CDR3 size: 13 residues. V dropped 0 bases and J dropped 1 base, with 3 bases sitting between them. Written as DNA, the CDR3 is TGCGCCAGCAGTGAGTCGCGTAACTATGGCTACACCTTC. Translated: CASSESRNYGYTF.

This chain joins TRBV7-9 and TRBJ2-1; D is possibly TRBD1 (5 bases). Trimming took off 4 bases at V and 0 bases at J, with 10 bases between the two ends. The CDR3 is 15 amino acids. Germline assignment: CDR1 SEHNR and CDR2 FQNEAQ (reference sequence). This CDR3 is CASSYGHSSYNEQFF. CDR3 bases: TGTGCCAGCAGCTATGGACACAGCTCCTACAATGAGCAGTTCTTC.

The chain employs TRBV9 and TRBJ2-2, with TRBD1 identical over 10 bases. The CDR3 consists of 19 residues. Germline-derived CDR1 and CDR2 are SGDLS and YYNGEE. J was trimmed by 3 bases and V by 3 bases; bases with no gene match: 14. In nucleotides, the CDR3 is TGTGCCAGCAGCGCACCCCGGGCACGGGGGACAGGGGACACCGGGGAGCTGTTTTTT. Amino acids: CASSAPRARGTGDTGELFF.

V gene TRBV6-2 or TRBV6-3 combines with J gene TRBJ2-3; 10 bases align to TRBD2. CDR3 length: 14 residues. Looked up from germline, CDR1 is MNHEY and CDR2 is SVGEGT. V shed 4 bases, J shed 3 bases, and the junction held 1 base outside the gene matches. CDR3 loop: CASSSLAGTDTQYF. DNA of the CDR3: TGTGCCAGCAGTTCACTAGCGGGGACAGATACGCAGTATTTT.

This rearrangement joins TRBV6-2 or TRBV6-3 to TRBJ1-1; 9 nucleotides line up with TRBD1. The CDR3 extends over 16 amino acids. With V trimmed by 4 bases and J by 3 bases, 9 bases remained unmatched. Looked up from germline, CDR1 is MNHEY and CDR2 is SVGEGT. The CDR3 sequence: CASSFGTGRQYTEAFF. CDR3 coding DNA: TGTGCCAGCAGTTTTGGGACAGGGCGACAGTACACTGAAGCTTTCTTT.

This clone was recorded many times. The V gene is TRBV18, the J gene TRBJ1-5, with 7 positions matching TRBD1. V lost 4 bases, J lost 2 bases, and 5 bases stayed unmatched. Germline lookup yields CDR1 KGHSH and CDR2 LQKENI. The CDR3 extends over 15 amino acids. CDR3 loop: CASSQTGTGNQPQHF. The CDR3 coding sequence is TGTGCCAGCTCACAGACAGGGACGGGCAATCAGCCCCAGCATTTT. The entire variable domain, with the rest obtained from reference TRBV18 and TRBJ1-5, is as follows: NAGVMQNPRHLVRRRGQEARLRCSPMKGHSHVYWYRQLPEEGLKFMVYLQKENIIDESGMPKERFSAEFPKEGPSILRIQQVVRGDSAAYFCASSQTGTGNQPQHFGDGTRLSIL.

The V call is TRBV24-1, the J call TRBJ2-5, with no clear D. The germline V gene has CDR1 KGHDR and CDR2 SFDVKD. The CDR3 spans 11 residues. The V end lost 9 bases, the J end lost 2 bases, and 6 bases lay between the germline ends. CDR3 bases: TGTGCCACCGAGAAACAAGAGACCCAGTACTTC. Translating gives CATEKQETQYF.

This clone was seen more than once but under ten times. The chain couples TRBV19 to TRBJ1-6, with D tentatively TRBD1 (6 bases). The CDR3 is made up of 15 amino acids. CDR1 is LNHDA and CDR2 is SQIVND in the germline V gene (reference sequence). The V and J ends lost 3 bases and 8 bases respectively, with 14 bases between them. The CDR3 DNA is TGTGCCAGTAGTATTCGAGGGGGTGCGGATTCACCCCTCCACTTT. Residues: CASSIRGGADSPLHF. Full variable domain (rest looked up from reference TRBV19 and TRBJ1-6): DGGITQSPKYLFRKEGQNVTLSCEQNLNHDAMYWYRQDPGQGLRLIYYSQIVNDFQKGDIAEGYSVSREKKESFPLTVTSAQKNPTAFYLCASSIRGGADSPLHFGNGTRLTVT.